The next 25 T cell receptor beta chains were all read from a single sample in a study of siplizumab effects on memory and regulatory T cells. Here immunoSEQ multiplex PCR was the method, and the copy in TCRdb shows in-frame clones only, minus some. In the table there are about 120,000 clones, 85% to 95% of which are singletons. The specimen sequenced was non-Treg CD4+ T cells sorted from blood. These receptors were obtained from a human donor in good health.

The chain employs TRBV21-1 and TRBJ1-6. TRBV21-1 is flagged as a pseudogene. The length of the CDR3 is 19 residues. The CDR3 region is CASSKWRQPNCPINSPLHF. CDR3 in DNA: TGTGCCAGCAGCAAATGGAGGCAGCCGAACTGCCCGATTAATTCACCCCTCCACTTT.

V usage is TRBV10-3 and J usage is TRBJ2-7; D is uncertain. V was clipped by 4 bases and J by 3 bases, with 7 bases between them. The V gene's germline CDR1 is ENHRY and CDR2 SYGVKD. The CDR3 runs to 12 residues. CDR3 nucleotides: TGTGCCATCAGTGCCGGCGGCTACGAGCAGTACTTC. Amino acid sequence: CAISAGGYEQYF.

The J gene is TRBJ2-5, the V gene TRBV6-1; D is perhaps TRBD2 (6 bases). This CDR3 has 14 amino acids. V lost 1 base, J lost 5 bases, and 11 bases lay in between. CDR1 MNHNS and CDR2 SASEGT come from the germline V gene. CDR3 residues: CASSEVGGKETQYF. The CDR3 DNA reads as TGTGCCAGCAGTGAAGTAGGAGGGAAGGAGACCCAGTACTTC.

The V call is TRBV5-1, the J call TRBJ1-2, with 8 bases matching TRBD1. The CDR3 covers 15 residues. V gave up 0 bases and J gave up 7 bases; unmatched junction bases: 8. The germline gives CDR1 SGHRS, CDR2 YFSETQ. Here the CDR3 DNA reads TGCGCCAGCAGCTTGGCCTTGGCAGGGGGCGTTGGCTACACCTTC. It translates to CASSLALAGGVGYTF.

V gene TRBV19 combines with J gene TRBJ1-3; tentative D call: TRBD1 (5 bases). The CDR3 length is 14 residues. With 6 bases removed from V and 1 base from J, the gap between germline ends came to 10 bases. Germline V gives CDR1 LNHDA, CDR2 SQIVND (reference sequence). The CDR3 nucleotides are TGTGCCAGTAGAGTGACAGTTTCTGGAAACACCATATATTTT. Translation gives CASRVTVSGNTIYF. The full variable domain, rest sourced from reference TRBV19 and TRBJ1-3, is DGGITQSPKYLFRKEGQNVTLSCEQNLNHDAMYWYRQDPGQGLRLIYYSQIVNDFQKGDIAEGYSVSREKKESFPLTVTSAQKNPTAFYLCASRVTVSGNTIYFGEGSWLTVV.

In regard to this clone: At one of its ends the junction is not consistent with the germline gene, which may arise from a read error. J is TRBJ1-6 and V is TRBV7-3; D is uncertain. Germline V gene sequence: CDR1 SGHTA, CDR2 FQGTGA. The CDR3 extends over 14 amino acids. CDR3 sequence reads: CASSLTPGESPPHF. As DNA, the CDR3 is TGTGCCAGCAGCTTAACGCCGGGAGAATCACCCCCCCACTTT.

V is TRBV6-5 and J is TRBJ2-1; a possible D gene is TRBD1 (6 bases). The CDR3 runs 15 residues. The V end lost 4 bases, the J end lost 8 bases, and 18 bases lay between the germline ends. Germline V gene sequence: CDR1 MNHEY, CDR2 SVGAGI. CDR3 coding DNA: TGTGCCAGCAGTTCGCCGCACAGGGAAGGCGATGAGCAGTTCTTC. It is translated as CASSSPHREGDEQFF.

V gene TRBV6-5 combines with J gene TRBJ2-5; 16 bases agree with TRBD2. CDR1 is MNHEY and CDR2 is SVGAGI in the germline V gene. J was trimmed by 5 bases and V by 2 bases; bases with no gene match: 2. CDR3 size: 16 residues. CDR3 nucleotide sequence: TGTGCCAGCAGTTACGGGACTAGCGGGGGGGTGGAGACCCAGTACTTC. It encodes CASSYGTSGGVETQYF.

V and J are TRBV4-1 and TRBJ2-4, with D perhaps assigned TRBD1 or TRBD2 (7 bases each). Per the germline V gene, CDR1 is MGHRA and CDR2 is YSYEKL. The CDR3 runs to 16 residues. V was shortened by 1 base and J by 10 bases, with 20 bases between the two germline ends. CDR3 bases: TGCGCCAGCAGCCAAGCCGGGGGAGGGGGCCTCCTTATTCAGTACTTC. Its protein product is CASSQAGGGGLLIQYF.

J is TRBJ2-3 and V is TRBV5-6; unclear D gene. Germline CDR1 and CDR2: SGHDT and YYEEEE. Trimming removed 6 bases at V and 1 base at J, with 6 bases between. This CDR3 is 12 amino acids long. CDR3 residues: CASNEGTDTQYF. CDR3 DNA: TGTGCCAGCAACGAGGGCACAGATACGCAGTATTTT.

Written as DNA, the CDR3 is TGTGCCATCAGTGCCTCTAGCGCACCCACAGATACGCAGTATTTT. Translated: CAISASSAPTDTQYF. V gene TRBV10-3 combines with J gene TRBJ2-3; maybe TRBD2 (6 bases). Per germline, CDR1 ENHRY and CDR2 SYGVKD. The V end lost 4 bases, the J end lost 2 bases, and 13 bases lay between the germline ends. The CDR3 is 15 amino acids.

The chain uses TRBV28 and TRBJ1-4; D remains ambiguous. The V and J ends lost 3 bases and 5 bases respectively, with 10 bases between them. The V gene's germline CDR1 is MDHEN and CDR2 SYDVKM. The CDR3 consists of 14 residues. The CDR3 DNA reads TGTGCCAGCAGTTTTAAAGCCAAGAATGAAAAACTGTTTTTT. It specifies CASSFKAKNEKLFF.

This chain joins TRBV11-1 and TRBJ2-2; perhaps TRBD1 as D (6 bases). This CDR3 contains 16 residues. Germline V gene sequence: CDR1 SGHAT, CDR2 FQDESV (reference sequence). V was pared by 5 bases and J by 0 bases, with 13 bases between. CDR3 DNA: TGTGCCAGCAGCCCGACAGGAACCGCGAACACCGGGGAGCTGTTTTTT. Translation: CASSPTGTANTGELFF.

This chain connects TRBV5-4 to TRBJ2-2, with D unresolved. This CDR3 is built from 14 residues. Trimming shortened V by 0 bases and J by 1 base, and 4 bases separated the two germline ends. Per the germline V gene, CDR1 is SGHNT and CDR2 is YYREEE (reference sequence). The CDR3 is CASSLDRNTGELFF. The CDR3 DNA sequence: TGTGCCAGCAGCTTGGACAGGAACACCGGGGAGCTGTTTTTT.

This clone was counted only a few times. The chain couples TRBV5-1 to TRBJ2-7; possible D gene TRBD1, 5 bases. There are 15 residues in the CDR3. The germline CDR1 and CDR2 sequences are SGHRS and YFSETQ. Trimming removed 3 bases at V and 3 bases at J, with 16 bases between. The CDR3 DNA reads TGCGCCAGCAGCTACCTTATAGGGGTTCGCTACGAGCAGTACTTC. Its translation: CASSYLIGVRYEQYF.

The chain joins TRBV7-9 to TRBJ2-1, with 8 bases that match TRBD2. The germline V gene has CDR1 SEHNR and CDR2 FQNEAQ (reference sequence). Losses at the gene ends were 7 bases for V and 1 base for J; bases not matched to a gene: 9. This CDR3 is built from 16 residues. The CDR3 sequence: CASTLYGGGSYNEQFF. CDR3 bases: TGTGCCAGCACCCTCTATGGCGGGGGGTCCTACAATGAGCAGTTCTTC. The full variable domain, its missing parts supplied by reference TRBV7-9 and TRBJ2-1, is DTGVSQNPRHKITKRGQNVTFRCDPISEHNRLYWYRQTLGQGPEFLTYFQNEAQLEKSRLLSDRFSAERPKGSFSTLEIQRTEQGDSAMYLCASTLYGGGSYNEQFFGPGTRLTVL.

The chain couples TRBV5-1 to TRBJ1-1, with D unclear. This CDR3 is 12 amino acids long. Between the trimmed V and J ends, which lost 2 bases and 4 bases, there was a span of 6 bases. Germline CDR1 is SGHRS and CDR2 is YFSETQ. The CDR3 DNA reads TGCGCCAGCAGCTTTGGAAGCACTGAAGCTTTCTTT. Encoded protein: CASSFGSTEAFF.

The rearrangement joins TRBV7-9 to TRBJ1-5; D is perhaps TRBD1 (6 bases). Germline V gene data show CDR1 as SEHNR and CDR2 as FQNEAQ (reference sequence). Trimming cost V 0 bases and J 6 bases, with 12 bases left between them. The CDR3 length is 15 residues. CDR3 DNA sequence: TGTGCCAGCAGCTTAGCGGGGGCGCCGGGTCAGCCCCAGCATTTT. Translating it yields CASSLAGAPGQPQHF.

The rearrangement links TRBV11-2 to TRBJ2-5; 9 bases line up with TRBD2. The J segment lost 3 bases and the V segment lost 1 base, leaving 6 bases of the junction unmatched. There are 16 residues in the CDR3. CDR1 and CDR2 from the germline V gene are SGHAT and FQNNGV. Here the CDR3 DNA reads TGTGCCAGCAGCTTAGGAGTTAGGACTAGCGAAGAGACCCAGTACTTC. Translation gives CASSLGVRTSEETQYF.

This chain links TRBV4-2 with TRBJ2-3; D is perhaps TRBD1 (6 bases). The germline CDR1 and CDR2 sequences are LGHNA and YNFKEQ. Trimming shortened V by 1 base and J by 5 bases, and 7 bases separated the two germline ends. The CDR3 consists of 13 residues. This CDR3 reads CASSQGGGDTQYF. CDR3 nucleotide sequence: TGTGCCAGCAGCCAAGGAGGGGGAGATACGCAGTATTTT.

V usage is TRBV5-5 and J usage is TRBJ2-5; TRBD1 agrees at 9 bases. CDR1 and CDR2 from the germline V gene are SGHKS and YYEKEE (reference sequence). V lost 3 bases and J lost 4; bases outside the gene matches: 4. There are 14 residues in the CDR3. The DNA for the CDR3 is TGTGCCAGCAGCTCGGGACAGGGACTAGAGACCCAGTACTTC. Amino acids: CASSSGQGLETQYF.

V and J are TRBV2 and TRBJ2-3; D ambiguous. Germline V gene sequence: CDR1 SNHLY, CDR2 FYNNEI. Trimming pared 7 bases from V and 1 base from J, leaving 12 bases between. CDR3 length: 14 amino acids. The CDR3 sequence is CASIPDARTDTQYF. CDR3 nucleotide sequence: TGTGCCAGCATCCCGGACGCTCGCACAGATACGCAGTATTTT.

This clone was picked up one time. The rearrangement links TRBV6-6 to TRBJ2-7; D is tentatively TRBD1 or TRBD2 (5 bases each). Trimming took off 6 bases at V and 4 bases at J, with 13 bases between the two ends. The germline gives CDR1 MNHNY, CDR2 SVGAGI (reference sequence). This CDR3 spans 13 amino acids. The CDR3 region is CASRAGSFYEQYF. The CDR3 nucleotides read TGTGCCAGCAGGGCAGGGAGTTTTTACGAGCAGTACTTC.

The chain is built from TRBV18 and TRBJ1-3, with D perhaps matching TRBD1 (6 bases). V was cut by 3 bases and J by 4 bases, with 10 bases left in between. Germline lookup yields CDR1 KGHSH and CDR2 LQKENI. The CDR3 consists of 14 residues. CDR3 sequence reads: CASSPSGAGNTIYF. The CDR3 coding sequence is TGTGCCAGCTCACCTTCAGGGGCGGGAAACACCATATATTTT.

This clone occurred a few times. The genes are TRBV19 and TRBJ1-6, with D possibly TRBD1 on 6 matching bases. V lost 2 bases and J lost 9, with 11 bases in between. Per the germline V gene, CDR1 is LNHDA and CDR2 is SQIVND (reference sequence). This CDR3 has 14 amino acids. As DNA, the CDR3 is TGTGCCAGTAGTATACAGGGGCTGGGTTCACCCCTCCACTTT. Encoded protein: CASSIQGLGSPLHF.